This passage covers 30 T cell receptor beta chains from one sample sequenced in a study of blood T cell repertoires in COVID-19. Using immunoSEQ multiplex PCR, the repertoire was profiled, and TCRdb retains in-frame clones only, with some absent. The sample has a few hundred thousand clones, about four fifths seen once. The sample comprised peripheral blood. The receptors originated from a woman aged 18-29 years with acute or convalescent COVID-19.

V and J are TRBV5-1 and TRBJ2-5; 8 nucleotides align to TRBD1. This CDR3 is built from 14 residues. With V trimmed by 4 bases and J by 4 bases, 6 bases remained unmatched. Germline CDR1 is SGHRS and CDR2 is YFSETQ. The CDR3 loop is CASSHGQGRETQYF. In DNA, the CDR3 is TGCGCCAGCAGCCACGGACAGGGAAGAGAGACCCAGTACTTC.

The chain recombines TRBV19 with TRBJ2-3; 9 positions match TRBD2. The V segment lost 3 bases and the J segment 4 bases; nucleotides outside the gene matches: 5. The CDR3 runs 15 residues. Germline lookup yields CDR1 LNHDA and CDR2 SQIVND (reference sequence). CDR3 protein: CASSILAGDADTQYF. CDR3 in DNA: TGTGCCAGTAGTATCTTAGCGGGAGACGCAGATACGCAGTATTTT.

V usage is TRBV29-1 and J usage is TRBJ1-1; possible D gene TRBD1, 6 bases. Per germline, CDR1 SQVTM and CDR2 ANQGSEA. The CDR3 length is 14 residues. The V end lost 5 bases, the J end lost 1 base, and 14 bases lay between the germline ends. The CDR3 sequence: CSVLDSSTNTEAFF. The CDR3 nucleotides are TGCAGCGTTTTGGACAGCTCCACGAACACTGAAGCTTTCTTT.

This chain uses TRBV23-1 with TRBJ2-7, with D possibly TRBD2 on 6 matching bases. TRBV23-1 carries the ORF label, with uncertain function. V lost 2 bases to trimming and J lost 4 bases, with 9 bases between them. The CDR3 length is 13 residues. In DNA, the CDR3 is TGCGCCAGCAGTCAAGCCCGGGGGTACGAGCAGTACTTC. Translated, it gives CASSQARGYEQYF.

The chain carries TRBV28 and TRBJ2-7; 7 bases match TRBD2. Germline V gene sequence: CDR1 MDHEN, CDR2 SYDVKM. This CDR3 region has 18 residues. With 3 bases clipped from V and 2 bases from J, the junction kept 16 bases outside the gene matches. The CDR3 coding sequence is TGTGCCAGCAGTTTTGAGTTGGTAAAGCGGGATCCTACCTACGAGCAGTACTTC. Residues: CASSFELVKRDPTYEQYF.

The rearrangement links TRBV6-5 to TRBJ2-7, with 7 bases fitting TRBD2. The CDR3 extends over 14 amino acids. V gave up 5 bases and J gave up 4 bases; unmatched junction bases: 8. The germline gives CDR1 MNHEY, CDR2 SVGAGI. The CDR3 nucleotides are TGTGCCAGCAGTCCCGCGGGAGACGGATACGAGCAGTACTTC. This gives the protein CASSPAGDGYEQYF.

The J gene is TRBJ2-7, the V gene TRBV6-2 or TRBV6-3; 9 bases are shared with TRBD2. The length of the CDR3 is 19 residues. V shed 0 bases, J shed 3 bases, and the junction held 15 bases outside the gene matches. Germline V CDR1 and CDR2: MNHEY, SVGEGT. The CDR3 is CASSYSTASGKILNYEQYF. In DNA, the CDR3 is TGTGCCAGCAGTTACTCGACGGCTAGCGGGAAAATACTAAACTACGAGCAGTACTTC.

The chain is built from TRBV19 and TRBJ1-1, with D perhaps matching TRBD1 (5 bases). Germline lookup yields CDR1 LNHDA and CDR2 SQIVND (reference sequence). Trimming stripped 3 bases from V and 1 base from J, with 9 bases between. CDR3 size: 14 residues. The CDR3 protein is CASSIQGGNTEAFF. The CDR3 DNA reads TGTGCCAGTAGTATCCAGGGTGGGAACACTGAAGCTTTCTTT.

V and J are TRBV27 and TRBJ2-6; 9 positions match TRBD1. This CDR3 has 17 amino acids. J gave up 0 bases and V 6 bases, and 6 bases lay outside the gene matches. Germline CDR1 MNHEY, CDR2 SMNVEV (reference sequence). The CDR3 sequence is CASSFGTGISGANVLTF. The CDR3 bases are TGTGCCAGCAGCTTCGGGACAGGGATCTCTGGGGCCAACGTCCTGACTTTC.

This clone was seen a few times. V gene TRBV9 combines with J gene TRBJ1-2, with D perhaps TRBD1 (6 bases). The CDR3 is made up of 14 amino acids. V lost 6 bases to trimming and J lost 8 bases, with 20 bases between them. Germline-derived CDR1 and CDR2 are SGDLS and YYNGEE. CDR3 bases: TGTGCCAGCACCCACCCGGACAGCGCTGAGGGCTACACCTTC. Translated: CASTHPDSAEGYTF.

This clone was seen a few times. This rearrangement joins TRBV6-6 to TRBJ1-5; D remains unclear. There are 14 residues in the CDR3. Looked up from germline, CDR1 is MNHNY and CDR2 is SVGAGI (reference sequence). Trimming pared 1 base from V and 8 bases from J, leaving 12 bases between. This CDR3 is CASSYWEVREPQHF. CDR3 bases: TGTGCCAGCAGTTACTGGGAGGTTAGGGAGCCCCAGCATTTT.

This clone was observed a single time. The V call is TRBV6-5, the J call TRBJ2-2; 7 positions match TRBD1. Germline-derived CDR1 and CDR2 are MNHEY and SVGAGI. There are 15 residues in the CDR3. Germline trimming cut 6 bases from V and 5 bases from J; bases unmatched to any gene: 9. The CDR3 is CASRTTGESTGELFF. CDR3 sequence (DNA): TGTGCCAGCAGAACAACAGGGGAGAGTACCGGGGAGCTGTTTTTT.

The V gene is TRBV2, the J gene TRBJ2-5; no firm D call. Trimming shortened V by 0 bases and J by 2 bases, and 10 bases separated the two germline ends. Germline CDR1 SNHLY, CDR2 FYNNEI. The CDR3 is 15 amino acids. The CDR3 protein is CASSEAVGRQETQYF. DNA for the CDR3: TGTGCCAGCAGTGAAGCTGTCGGCAGGCAAGAGACCCAGTACTTC. Looking up the rest from reference TRBV2 and TRBJ2-5 gives the full variable domain: EPEVTQTPSHQVTQMGQEVILRCVPISNHLYFYWYRQILGQKVEFLVSFYNNEISEKSEIFDDQFSVERPDGSNFTLKIRSTKLEDSAMYFCASSEAVGRQETQYFGPGTRLLVL.

The chain links TRBV9 to TRBJ2-1; 9 nucleotides match TRBD2. V trimming: 3 bases; J trimming: 7 bases; junction bases outside the gene matches: 11. CDR3 length equals 16 residues. Germline V lookup: CDR1 SGDLS, CDR2 YYNGEE. CDR3 DNA: TGTGCCAGCAGCGCCAAAACGGGACTAGCCGTAAATGAGCAGTTCTTC. This encodes CASSAKTGLAVNEQFF.

The rearrangement links TRBV20-1 to TRBJ2-7; 9 nucleotides agree with TRBD2. The CDR3 extends over 14 amino acids. V lost 3 bases to trimming and J lost 1 base; unmatched junction nucleotides: 4. Germline lookup yields CDR1 DFQATT and CDR2 SNEGSKA (reference sequence). The CDR3 DNA reads as TGCAGTGCTAGTCGCGGGGGGGATTCCTACGAGCAGTACTTC. It yields the protein CSASRGGDSYEQYF.

The chain uses TRBV7-8 and TRBJ1-5; 9 bases line up with TRBD1. From germline, CDR1 is SGHVS and CDR2 FQNEAQ. The CDR3 runs to 14 residues. Losses at the gene ends were 6 bases for V and 6 bases for J; bases not matched to a gene: 6. DNA of the CDR3: TGTGCCAGCAGGGCGAACAGGGGGCTTCAGCCCCAGCATTTT. Amino acids: CASRANRGLQPQHF.

The chain combines TRBV4-3 with TRBJ2-7, with TRBD2 matching over 8 bases. Unmatched junction bases numbered 2, after V lost 1 base and J lost 0 bases. This CDR3 is built from 15 residues. The germline CDR1 and CDR2 sequences are LGHNA and YSLEER. CDR3 sequence: CASSQVREGSYEQYF. The CDR3 DNA reads as TGCGCCAGCAGCCAAGTCCGGGAGGGCTCCTACGAGCAGTACTTC.

The gene calls are TRBV2 and TRBJ2-3; the D gene is possibly TRBD2 (5 bases). The CDR3 extends over 14 amino acids. Between the trimmed V and J ends, which lost 8 bases and 6 bases, there was a span of 18 bases. Germline loops: CDR1 SNHLY, CDR2 FYNNEI. The CDR3 nucleotides read TGTGCCAGCCTTCGGACTGGGTCCTCGGATACGCAGTATTTT. This codes for CASLRTGSSDTQYF.

Written as DNA, the CDR3 is TGTGCCTGGGAGACAGGGGGCTATGGCTACACCTTC. Protein sequence: CAWETGGYGYTF. The V gene is TRBV30, the J gene TRBJ1-2; the match to TRBD1 covers 9 bases. J gave up 4 bases and V 5 bases, and 2 bases lay outside the gene matches. Germline CDR1 and CDR2: GTSNPN and SVGIG (reference sequence). CDR3 length equals 12 residues.

The V and J genes are TRBV3-1 (or the pseudogene TRBV3-2) and TRBJ2-1; tentative D call: TRBD2 (5 bases). CDR3 length equals 16 residues. Trimming removed 0 bases from V and 6 bases from J, with 15 bases in between. Germline-derived CDR1 and CDR2 are LGHDT and YNNKEL (reference sequence). Here the CDR3 DNA reads TGTGCCAGCAGCCAAGATTCCGGGGTGGGCACCAATGAGCAGTTCTTC. Its protein is CASSQDSGVGTNEQFF.

This clone was found a few times. This chain connects TRBV28 to TRBJ2-1; D uncertain. Germline CDR1 reads MDHEN; CDR2 reads SYDVKM. The CDR3 loop spans 13 amino acids. Trimming removed 2 bases from V and 9 bases from J, with 11 bases in between. CDR3 sequence reads: CASSLNAVVEQFF. CDR3 nucleotides: TGTGCCAGCAGTTTAAATGCCGTAGTTGAGCAGTTCTTC.

The chain couples TRBV5-3 to TRBJ2-2; tentatively, D is TRBD2 (6 bases). TRBV5-3 is filed as an ORF, its function uncertain. This CDR3 comprises 17 residues. Trimming left V 4 bases short and J 6 bases short, with 22 bases between. CDR3 in DNA: TGTGCCAGAAGCCCTTTGGGCCATCAGGGAGGACCCGGGGAGCTGTTTTTT. Translation: CARSPLGHQGGPGELFF.

The chain joins TRBV27 to TRBJ2-6; TRBD2 is a possible D gene (5 bases). The CDR3 has 17 residues. Germline CDR1 MNHEY, CDR2 SMNVEV (reference sequence). With 2 bases removed from V and 2 bases from J, the gap between germline ends came to 13 bases. The CDR3 sequence: CASSLNPFGAGANVLTF. The CDR3 DNA is TGTGCCAGCAGTTTAAACCCTTTCGGGGCTGGGGCCAACGTCCTGACTTTC.

This clone has a handful of counts. The chain couples TRBV7-8 to TRBJ1-5; 11 nucleotides agree with TRBD1. The CDR3 has 18 amino acids. Germline V lookup: CDR1 SGHVS, CDR2 FQNEAQ. V gave up 8 bases and J gave up 0 bases; unmatched junction bases: 12. The CDR3 DNA sequence: TGTGCCAGCTCAGTCCGGACAGGGGGCTTCTATAGCAATCAGCCCCAGCATTTT. This gives the protein CASSVRTGGFYSNQPQHF.

This chain connects TRBV4-3 to TRBJ1-2; D might be TRBD1 (5 bases). Trimming took off 4 bases at V and 3 bases at J, with 18 bases between the two ends. Germline CDR1 LGHNA, CDR2 YSLEER. This CDR3 contains 16 residues. As DNA, the CDR3 is TGCGCCAGCAGCCCACACGCTTCCAAAGGGGACTATGGCTACACCTTC. It translates to CASSPHASKGDYGYTF.

This clone was found a few times. The rearrangement joins TRBV3-1 (or the pseudogene TRBV3-2) to TRBJ2-7, with 10 bases identical to TRBD1. J gave up 5 bases and V 2 bases, and 6 bases lay outside the gene matches. The CDR3 has 15 residues. Germline-derived CDR1 and CDR2 are LGHDT and YNNKEL (reference sequence). In nucleotides, the CDR3 is TGTGCCAGCAGCCAACCGGGACAGGGGTTCCACGAGCAGTACTTC. Protein product: CASSQPGQGFHEQYF.

The J gene is TRBJ2-1, the V gene TRBV18, with D perhaps matching TRBD1 (6 bases). CDR3 size: 15 residues. Germline V lookup: CDR1 KGHSH, CDR2 LQKENI. The germline V and J ends were trimmed by 1 base and 8 bases, with 15 bases remaining between them. CDR3 amino acids: CASSPLSQGTYEQFF. In nucleotides, the CDR3 is TGTGCCAGCTCACCACTCTCCCAGGGGACGTATGAGCAGTTCTTC.

This clone came up a few times. This chain joins TRBV5-1 and TRBJ2-5; tentatively, D is TRBD1 (6 bases). Germline V gene lookup returns CDR1 SGHRS and CDR2 YFSETQ. The CDR3 runs 16 residues. Deletions cut 3 bases from V and 2 bases from J, with 17 bases between. The CDR3 coding sequence is TGCGCCAGCAGCTCGGTACCCGACAGGACACAAGAGACCCAGTACTTC. Protein product: CASSSVPDRTQETQYF.

CDR3 residues: CASSPRSGRSSYEQYF. The DNA for the CDR3 is TGTGCCAGCAGCCCAAGAAGCGGGAGATCGTCCTACGAGCAGTACTTC. The gene calls are TRBV7-2 and TRBJ2-7; TRBD2 matches 8 bases. Germline assignment: CDR1 SGHTA and CDR2 FQGNSA. The J segment lost 1 base and the V segment lost 5 bases, leaving 10 bases of the junction unmatched. The CDR3 consists of 16 residues.

The chain joins TRBV7-8 to TRBJ2-7; D might be TRBD2 (6 bases). From germline, CDR1 is SGHVS and CDR2 FQNEAQ. V lost 7 bases to trimming and J lost 6 bases, with 13 bases between them. This CDR3 has 12 residues. The CDR3 DNA is TGTGCCAGCAACTCTGGGGGGAGCGAGCAGTACTTC. Its protein product is CASNSGGSEQYF.